This is a list of T cell receptor beta chains from one sample in a study of blood T cell repertoires in COVID-19. Assay used: immunoSEQ multiplex PCR; TCRdb lists only in-frame clones, some missing. The sample records around 230,000 clones, 84% being singletons. Sequencing was done on a sample of peripheral blood. The receptors originated from a man in his forties who had recovered from COVID-19. CDR3s include the opening cysteine and the closing phenylalanine or tryptophan. The D gene is left open where the match is weak.

v_gene	d_gene	j_gene	CDR3aa
TRBV4-1	NA	TRBJ2-5	CASSLRGATGETQYF
TRBV30	NA	TRBJ1-6	CAWSAEENSPLHF
TRBV12-3/TRBV12-4	NA	TRBJ2-7	CASASSNSYEQYF
TRBV6-5	TRBD1	TRBJ1-2	CASSQDRAPYGYTF
TRBV5-5	TRBD1	TRBJ2-7	CASRTGQGIYEQYF
TRBV11-3	TRBD2	TRBJ2-7	CASRERSGGLNPYEQYF
TRBV29-1	TRBD1	TRBJ2-5	CSVGDRYQETQYF
TRBV9	TRBD2	TRBJ2-3	CASSPSWVAGRSTDTQYF
TRBV13	NA	TRBJ2-7	CASSLGGGLEQYF
TRBV5-6	TRBD2	TRBJ2-1	CASSLPGLATEQFF
TRBV6-1	NA	TRBJ2-5	CASSVGPLGAQETQYF
TRBV5-1	NA	TRBJ2-7	CASSLATQIYEQYF
TRBV7-2	NA	TRBJ1-5	CASSDGPHGRDNQPQHF
TRBV18	TRBD1	TRBJ1-1	CASSHWDRGAEAFF
TRBV7-2	NA	TRBJ1-1	CASSSYTLVTQAFF
TRBV7-6	TRBD2	TRBJ2-7	CASSSTSGRSGEQYF